This T cell receptor (beta chain) was identified in a study of T cells in Graves' hyperthyroidism and ophthalmopathy. Germline-derived CDR1 and CDR2 are DFQATT and SNEGSKA (reference sequence). V gave up 6 bases and J gave up 6 bases; unmatched junction bases: 8. This CDR3 comprises 14 residues. This clonotype has ten or more counts. In making diagnoses, clinical symptoms, serum thyroxine and TRAb, thyroid ultrasound and orbital computed tomography were all used. RNA transcripts were the template for amplifying TCR beta CDR3 regions. First-round RT-PCR targeting the TCR CDR3 was performed with the HTBI primer set. One entry per CDR3 protein results from TCRdb running MiXCR on the multiplex PCR reads. The sample has around 420,000 distinct CDR3 sequences, roughly 13% seen once.

The TCR sequence derives from a young woman with Graves' hyperthyroidism. The chain joins TRBV20-1 to TRBJ2-1, with 10 positions matching TRBD2. The specimen sequenced was blood. CDR3 amino acids: CSAPKSGRGNEQFF. The CDR3 DNA reads as TGCAGTGCCCCCAAGAGCGGGAGGGGCAATGAGCAGTTCTTC.